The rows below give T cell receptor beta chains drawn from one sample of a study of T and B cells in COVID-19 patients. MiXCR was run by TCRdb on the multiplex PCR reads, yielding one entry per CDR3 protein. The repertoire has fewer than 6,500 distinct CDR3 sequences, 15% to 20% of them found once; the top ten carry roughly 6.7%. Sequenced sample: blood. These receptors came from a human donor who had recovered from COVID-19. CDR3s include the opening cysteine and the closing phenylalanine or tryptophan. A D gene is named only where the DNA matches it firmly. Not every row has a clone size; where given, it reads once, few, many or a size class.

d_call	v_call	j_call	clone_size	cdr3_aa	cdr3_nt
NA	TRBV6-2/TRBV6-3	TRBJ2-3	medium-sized	CASGERAPTDTQYF	TGTGCCAGCGGTGAGCGGGCCCCCACAGATACGCAGTATTTT
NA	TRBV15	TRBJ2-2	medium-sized	CATSRAYGELFF	TGTGCCACCAGCAGAGCGTACGGGGAGCTGTTTTTT
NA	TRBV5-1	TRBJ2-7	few	CASSLDISTSYEQYF	TGCGCCAGCAGCTTAGACATATCTACGTCCTACGAGCAGTACTTC
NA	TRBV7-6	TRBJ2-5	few	CASSLVGQPYQETQYF	TGTGCCAGCAGCTTAGTCGGGCAACCGTACCAAGAGACCCAGTACTTC
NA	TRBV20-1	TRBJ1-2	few	CSANTDSFYGYTF	TGCAGTGCTAACACGGACAGCTTCTATGGCTACACCTTC
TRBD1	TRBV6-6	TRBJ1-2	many	CATSRYVQGAPRNGYTF	TGTGCCACCTCCCGTTACGTCCAGGGGGCGCCCCGAAATGGCTACACCTTC
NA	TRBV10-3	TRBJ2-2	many	CAISESSWGANTGELFF	TGTGCCATCAGTGAGTCGTCGTGGGGCGCGAACACCGGGGAGCTGTTTTTT
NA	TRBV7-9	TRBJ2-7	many	CASSFRDLGAYEQYF	TGTGCCAGCAGCTTTCGGGATTTAGGGGCCTACGAGCAGTACTTC
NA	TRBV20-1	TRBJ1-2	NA	CSARGGWLDYGYTF	TGCAGTGCTAGAGGGGGATGGTTGGACTATGGCTACACCTTC
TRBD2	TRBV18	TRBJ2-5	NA	CASSHSGTSGPFETQYF	TGTGCCAGCTCACACTCCGGGACTAGCGGGCCCTTCGAGACCCAGTACTTC
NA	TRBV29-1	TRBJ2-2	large	CSVVGPLNTGELFF	TGCAGCGTTGTGGGACCGCTGAACACCGGGGAGCTGTTTTTT
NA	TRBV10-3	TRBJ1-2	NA	CAISESPDRFGASGYTF	TGTGCCATCAGTGAGTCCCCGGACAGATTCGGTGCGTCAGGCTACACCTTC
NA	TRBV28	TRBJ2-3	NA	CASSSPFRLADTDTQYF	TGTGCCAGCAGTTCCCCTTTTCGCCTAGCAGACACAGATACGCAGTATTTT
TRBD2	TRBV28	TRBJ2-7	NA	CASSTSGRVGRDEQYF	TGTGCCAGCAGCACTAGCGGGAGGGTGGGGAGGGACGAGCAGTACTTC
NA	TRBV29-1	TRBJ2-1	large	CSVPRGGLTSSYNEQFF	TGCAGCGTCCCCAGGGGAGGACTGACTAGCTCCTACAATGAGCAGTTCTTC
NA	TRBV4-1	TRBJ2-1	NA	CASSQETAGLAPRFF	TGCGCCAGCAGCCAAGAAACGGCAGGGCTGGCTCCGCGGTTCTTC
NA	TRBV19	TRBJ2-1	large	CASRSTEYYNEQFF	TGTGCCAGTAGATCTACCGAGTATTACAATGAGCAGTTCTTC